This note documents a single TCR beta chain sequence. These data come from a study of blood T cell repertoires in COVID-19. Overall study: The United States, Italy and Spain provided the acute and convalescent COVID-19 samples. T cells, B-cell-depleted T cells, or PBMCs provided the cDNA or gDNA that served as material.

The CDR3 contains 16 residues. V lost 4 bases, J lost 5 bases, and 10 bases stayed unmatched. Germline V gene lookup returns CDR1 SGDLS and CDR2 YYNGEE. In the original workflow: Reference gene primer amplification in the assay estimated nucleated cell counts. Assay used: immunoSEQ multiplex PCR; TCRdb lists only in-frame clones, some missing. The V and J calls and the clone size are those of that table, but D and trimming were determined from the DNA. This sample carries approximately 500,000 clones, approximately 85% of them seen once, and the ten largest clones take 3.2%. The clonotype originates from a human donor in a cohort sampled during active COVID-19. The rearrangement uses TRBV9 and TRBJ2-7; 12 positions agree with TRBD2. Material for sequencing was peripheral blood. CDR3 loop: CASSPRLAGAQNEQYF. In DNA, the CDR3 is TGTGCCAGCAGCCCAAGACTAGCGGGAGCCCAAAACGAGCAGTACTTC.